One and the same sample provided the 29 T cell receptor beta chains below, sequenced in a study of memory CD4+ T cells and cytomegalovirus serostatus. The sort gate was single viable CD3+CD4+CD8-CD45RO+ cells for memory CD4+ T cells. The assay was immunoSEQ multiplex PCR, and TCRdb's table has in-frame clones only and misses some. Here the sample spans around 57,000 clones, around 81% being singletons. The sample consisted of memory CD4+ T cells from blood. Receptors originate from an adult in good health and CMV-seronegative. Some clones in this sample may be carry-over from other donors' samples.

A few counts support this clone. The germline gene is not matched at one end of the junction; a read error may be the cause. The chain uses TRBV7-7 and TRBJ2-3; D remains ambiguous. Looked up from germline, CDR1 is SSHAT and CDR2 is FNYEAQ (reference sequence). CDR3 size: 13 residues. CDR3 nucleotides: TGTGCTAGCAGCTTATCCGGGACAGATACGCAGTATTTT. Translation gives CASSLSGTDTQYF.

This clone was observed a handful of times. CDR3 residues: CAIRFGAGYGYTF. The CDR3 DNA is TGTGCCATCAGATTTGGGGCTGGCTATGGCTACACCTTC. V usage is TRBV10-3 and J usage is TRBJ1-2, with D possibly being TRBD1 (5 bases). The CDR3 consists of 13 residues. In germline, CDR1 is ENHRY, CDR2 SYGVKD. Deletions cut 6 bases from V and 4 bases from J, with 12 bases between.

The J gene is TRBJ2-3, the V gene TRBV7-2, with D perhaps TRBD1 or TRBD2 (5 bases each). This CDR3 spans 13 amino acids. Trimming stripped 3 bases from V and 4 bases from J, with 8 bases between. Germline CDR1 and CDR2: SGHTA and FQGNSA. The CDR3 is CASSFGTADTQYF. For the CDR3, the DNA is TGTGCCAGCAGCTTTGGGACCGCAGATACGCAGTATTTT.

The rearrangement joins TRBV15 to TRBJ1-3; TRBD1 is a possible D gene (6 bases). Trimming pared 0 bases from V and 6 bases from J, leaving 9 bases between. CDR3 length: 14 residues. In germline, CDR1 is LNHNV, CDR2 YYDKDF (reference sequence). Here the CDR3 reads CATSRDRGANTIYF. DNA for the CDR3: TGTGCCACCAGCAGAGACAGGGGAGCAAACACCATATATTTT.

CDR3 residues: CSATRGDTQYF. CDR3 nucleotide sequence: TGCAGTGCTACTAGGGGAGATACGCAGTATTTT. The chain couples TRBV20-1 to TRBJ2-3; D might be TRBD1 (5 bases). The CDR3 extends over 11 amino acids. V lost 4 bases to trimming and J lost 5 bases, with 7 bases between them. From germline, CDR1 is DFQATT and CDR2 SNEGSKA (reference sequence).

Concerning this clone itself: The DNA is omitted, as the CDR3 cannot be located on it reliably, and the CDR3 follows TCRdb's listing. The J gene is TRBJ2-5, the V gene TRBV6-1; TRBD2, the table's D call, was not compared with the DNA. Germline values: CDR1 MNHNS, CDR2 SASEGT. The CDR3 is made up of 14 amino acids, end residues included. The CDR3 sequence is CASSTSLNQETQYF.

The V call is TRBV13, the J call TRBJ1-1; D is perhaps TRBD1 (6 bases). V lost 5 bases, J lost 6 bases, and 16 bases lay in between. The germline V gene has CDR1 PRHDT and CDR2 FYEKMQ (reference sequence). This CDR3 has 14 residues. The DNA of the CDR3 is TGTGCCAGCAGCCGAGATGGGGGCAGCGCTGAAGCTTTCTTT. This gives the protein CASSRDGGSAEAFF.

As DNA, the CDR3 is TGTGCCAGCAGCTTAGTAGGCCCAAATATGTTAGCTCGGGAGACCCAGTACTTC. The encoded protein is CASSLVGPNMLARETQYF. The genes are TRBV7-2 and TRBJ2-5; no definite D call. Trimming left V 1 base short and J 5 bases short, with 23 bases between. From germline, CDR1 is SGHTA and CDR2 FQGNSA. The CDR3 sequence is 18 residues long.

The rearrangement uses TRBV6-5 and TRBJ1-4; 7 positions match TRBD1. The ends lost 6 bases at V and 7 bases at J; junction bases unmatched: 8. The CDR3 contains 14 residues. From germline, CDR1 is MNHEY and CDR2 SVGAGI. The CDR3 nucleotides are TGTGCCAGCAGATTAGGGGGCCAGGGTGAAAAACTGTTTTTT. This encodes CASRLGGQGEKLFF.

This chain uses TRBV4-1 with TRBJ2-1; perhaps TRBD2 as D (5 bases). Germline lookup yields CDR1 MGHRA and CDR2 YSYEKL. The CDR3 has 17 residues. V lost 0 bases, J lost 0 bases, and 12 bases lay in between. CDR3 in amino acids: CASSQDRGRSSYNEQFF. The CDR3 coding sequence is TGCGCCAGCAGCCAAGATCGAGGGCGTAGCTCCTACAATGAGCAGTTCTTC.

The gene calls are TRBV7-2 and TRBJ2-5, with D maybe TRBD2 (6 bases). The CDR3 consists of 14 residues. The V gene's germline CDR1 is SGHTA and CDR2 FQGNSA. Trimming took 6 bases from V and 1 from J, leaving 12 bases between them. Here the CDR3 reads CASSTMTSQETQYF. The CDR3 DNA is TGTGCCAGCAGTACGATGACTAGCCAAGAGACCCAGTACTTC.

As DNA, the CDR3 is TGTGCCAGCAGCGGGGCCTACGAGCAGTACTTC. Its protein is CASSGAYEQYF. The chain links TRBV2 to TRBJ2-7, with D perhaps matching TRBD2 (5 bases). V lost 6 bases, J lost 2 bases, and 5 bases lay in between. The CDR3 is 11 amino acids. The germline gives CDR1 SNHLY, CDR2 FYNNEI.

The sample holds a few counts of this clone. The V gene is TRBV2, the J gene TRBJ2-7, with D hard to call. This CDR3 comprises 11 residues. V was shortened by 6 bases and J by 2 bases, with 5 bases between the two germline ends. Looked up from germline, CDR1 is SNHLY and CDR2 is FYNNEI. The CDR3 coding sequence is TGTGCCAGCAGCCAGACCTACGAGCAGTACTTC. Protein: CASSQTYEQYF.

The chain is built from TRBV7-2 and TRBJ2-1; D possibly corresponds to TRBD2 (5 bases). The CDR3 loop spans 14 amino acids. V shed 2 bases and J shed 3 bases, with 8 bases lying between them. In germline, CDR1 is SGHTA, CDR2 FQGNSA. The CDR3 spells CASSLTTSYNEQFF. The CDR3 region has the DNA TGTGCCAGCAGCTTAACAACTAGCTACAATGAGCAGTTCTTC.

The table lists this clone with a few counts. The chain employs TRBV11-3 and TRBJ1-1, with a tentative D call TRBD1 (6 bases). This CDR3 region has 13 residues. Germline V CDR1 and CDR2: SGHNT, YENEEA. Trimming took 5 bases from V and 6 from J, leaving 13 bases between them. CDR3 protein: CASSRGGRAEAFF. The CDR3 DNA follows: TGTGCCAGCAGCCGAGGGGGTCGAGCTGAAGCTTTCTTT.

This clone was found a few times. The chain employs TRBV19 and TRBJ1-1; D gene unclear. Germline V lookup: CDR1 LNHDA, CDR2 SQIVND (reference sequence). This CDR3 has 13 residues. V was cut by 5 bases and J by 3 bases, with 10 bases left in between. Here the CDR3 reads CASSVVIDTEAFF. CDR3 DNA sequence: TGTGCCAGTAGTGTGGTGATAGACACTGAAGCTTTCTTT. Complete variable domain (other parts from reference TRBV19 and TRBJ1-1): DGGITQSPKYLFRKEGQNVTLSCEQNLNHDAMYWYRQDPGQGLRLIYYSQIVNDFQKGDIAEGYSVSREKKESFPLTVTSAQKNPTAFYLCASSVVIDTEAFFGQGTRLTVV.

The CDR3 DNA reads as TGCAGCGTCACCCGGATCGGGGGGCCCAATGAAGCTTTCTTT. Protein sequence: CSVTRIGGPNEAFF. The chain recombines TRBV29-1 with TRBJ1-1; TRBD1 is a possible D gene (6 bases). The germline gives CDR1 SQVTM, CDR2 ANQGSEA. V gave up 6 bases and J gave up 7 bases, with 21 bases separating them. This CDR3 is built from 14 residues.

In DNA, the CDR3 is TGTGCCAGCAGTTTCGGACAGGGTAATAATGAAAAACTGTTTTTT. The encoded protein is CASSFGQGNNEKLFF. The genes are TRBV28 and TRBJ1-4, with 8 bases matching TRBD1. The CDR3 covers 15 residues. Trimming removed 3 bases from V and 4 bases from J; junction bases left unmatched: 4. Germline CDR1 reads MDHEN; CDR2 reads SYDVKM.

The V gene is TRBV5-1, the J gene TRBJ2-1; 8 bases are shared with TRBD2. With 3 bases clipped from V and 0 bases from J, the junction kept 5 bases outside the gene matches. The V gene's germline CDR1 is SGHRS and CDR2 YFSETQ. The CDR3 loop spans 16 amino acids. This CDR3 is CASSSVAGSSYNEQFF. The DNA of the CDR3 is TGCGCCAGCAGCTCGGTAGCGGGGAGCTCCTACAATGAGCAGTTCTTC.

The chain links TRBV5-1 to TRBJ1-1, with 8 bases that match TRBD1. Per germline, CDR1 SGHRS and CDR2 YFSETQ. Trimming at V came to 0 bases and at J to 4 bases, leaving 2 bases not matched to a gene. The CDR3 consists of 14 residues. CDR3 residues: CASSLDGQGTEAFF. The CDR3 nucleotides read TGCGCCAGCAGCTTGGATGGACAGGGCACTGAAGCTTTCTTT.

The rearrangement joins TRBV11-3 to TRBJ1-4; D is ambiguous. The V gene lost 1 base and the J gene lost 1 base, with 13 bases spanning the gap. The CDR3 contains 17 residues. Per the germline V gene, CDR1 is SGHNT and CDR2 is YENEEA. CDR3 protein: CASSLGPDMGTNEKLFF. CDR3 DNA: TGTGCCAGCAGCTTAGGCCCTGACATGGGAACTAATGAAAAACTGTTTTTT.

The chain combines TRBV27 with TRBJ2-5; TRBD1 matches 7 bases. CDR1 and CDR2 from the germline V gene are MNHEY and SMNVEV (reference sequence). V dropped 4 bases and J dropped 3; count of bases not matched to a gene: 2. The CDR3 runs to 13 residues. CDR3 region: CASSYDREETQYF. For the CDR3, the DNA is TGTGCCAGCAGTTACGACAGGGAAGAGACCCAGTACTTC.

This chain links TRBV9 with TRBJ2-2; D may be TRBD2 (6 bases). Germline-derived CDR1 and CDR2 are SGDLS and YYNGEE. The V and J ends lost 0 bases and 2 bases respectively, with 14 bases between them. The CDR3 loop spans 17 amino acids. This chain's CDR3 is CASSVGVSGLNTGELFF. CDR3 nucleotides: TGTGCCAGCAGCGTAGGAGTTAGCGGATTAAACACCGGGGAGCTGTTTTTT.

This rearrangement joins TRBV9 to TRBJ2-1; tentative D call: TRBD2 (6 bases). The CDR3 has 14 residues. In germline, CDR1 is SGDLS, CDR2 YYNGEE. V was pared by 0 bases and J by 11 bases, with 15 bases between. For the CDR3, the DNA is TGTGCCAGCAGCGTAGACGGAGGGGTTCCAAAGCAGTTCTTC. As protein: CASSVDGGVPKQFF.

The table lists this clone with a count of one. CDR3 nucleotides: TGTGCCAGCAGTCCTGGGGACAGGACGGAAAAACTGTTTTTT. Translation: CASSPGDRTEKLFF. The J gene is TRBJ1-4, the V gene TRBV27; TRBD1 aligns across 8 bases. Germline V gene sequence: CDR1 MNHEY, CDR2 SMNVEV (reference sequence). The CDR3 runs to 14 residues. The junction had 7 bases not matched to a gene; V was cut back by 5 bases and J by 8 bases.

The chain employs TRBV7-6 and TRBJ1-5, with D tentatively TRBD1 (6 bases). Trimming left V 3 bases short and J 4 bases short, with 7 bases between. This CDR3 contains 13 residues. In germline, CDR1 is SGHVS, CDR2 FNYEAQ. The DNA of the CDR3 is TGTGCCAGCAGCTTGGACAGTAATCAGCCCCAGCATTTT. Translated: CASSLDSNQPQHF.

J is TRBJ1-3 and V is TRBV10-1, with D possibly being TRBD1 (6 bases). Trimming removed 1 base at V and 4 bases at J, with 14 bases between. The CDR3 is 16 amino acids. CDR1 WNHNN and CDR2 SYGVQD come from the germline V gene (reference sequence). The CDR3 here is CASSEYRVMCGNTIYF. CDR3 bases: TGCGCCAGCAGTGAGTACAGGGTGATGTGCGGAAACACCATATATTTT.

CDR3 nucleotides: TGTGCCTGGAGGGGGGATTACAGGCATAACAATGAGCAGTTCTTC. This codes for CAWRGDYRHNNEQFF. J is TRBJ2-1 and V is TRBV30; D assignment may be TRBD1 or TRBD2 (5 bases each). V lost 3 bases and J lost 5, with 17 bases in between. The CDR3 length is 15 residues. Germline CDR1 reads GTSNPN; CDR2 reads SVGIG (reference sequence). Full variable domain (rest looked up from reference TRBV30 and TRBJ2-1): SQTIHQWPATLVQPVGSPLSLECTVEGTSNPNLYWYRQAAGRGLQLLFYSVGIGQISSEVPQNLSASRPQDRQFILSSKKLLLSDSGFYLCAWRGDYRHNNEQFFGPGTRLTVL.

The V and J genes are TRBV27 and TRBJ1-1, with TRBD1 matching 7 bases. The germline gives CDR1 MNHEY, CDR2 SMNVEV (reference sequence). V gave up 5 bases and J gave up 4 bases; unmatched junction bases: 7. The CDR3 covers 14 residues. The CDR3: CASSDRQGVTEAFF. CDR3 sequence (DNA): TGTGCCAGCAGTGACAGACAGGGAGTCACTGAAGCTTTCTTT.